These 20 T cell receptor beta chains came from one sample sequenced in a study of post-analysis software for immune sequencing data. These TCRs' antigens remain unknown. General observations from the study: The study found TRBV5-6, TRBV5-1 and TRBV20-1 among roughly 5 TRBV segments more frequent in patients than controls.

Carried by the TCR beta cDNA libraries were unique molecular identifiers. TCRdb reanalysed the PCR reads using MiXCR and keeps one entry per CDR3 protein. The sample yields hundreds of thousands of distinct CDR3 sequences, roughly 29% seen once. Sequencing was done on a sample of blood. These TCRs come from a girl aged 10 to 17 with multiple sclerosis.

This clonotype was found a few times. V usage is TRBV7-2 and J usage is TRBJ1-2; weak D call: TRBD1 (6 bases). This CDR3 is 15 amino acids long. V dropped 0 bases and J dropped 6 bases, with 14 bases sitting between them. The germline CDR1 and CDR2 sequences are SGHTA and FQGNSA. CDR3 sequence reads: CASSLAEDRKNGYTF. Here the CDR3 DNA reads TGTGCCAGCAGCTTAGCCGAAGACAGGAAGAATGGCTACACCTTC.

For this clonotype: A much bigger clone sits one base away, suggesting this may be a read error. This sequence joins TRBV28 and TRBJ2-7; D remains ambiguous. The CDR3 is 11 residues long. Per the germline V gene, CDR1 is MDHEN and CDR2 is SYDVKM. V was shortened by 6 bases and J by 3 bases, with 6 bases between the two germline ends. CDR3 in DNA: TGTGCCAGCAGGGCCAACTACGAGCAGTACTTC. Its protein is CASRANYEQYF.

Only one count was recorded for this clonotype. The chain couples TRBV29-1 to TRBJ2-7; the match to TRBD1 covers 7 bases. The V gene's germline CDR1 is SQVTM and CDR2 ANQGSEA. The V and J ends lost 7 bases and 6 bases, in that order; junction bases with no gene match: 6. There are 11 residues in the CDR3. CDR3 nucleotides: TGCAGCGCTGGGACAGTGGGCGAGCAGTACTTC. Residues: CSAGTVGEQYF.

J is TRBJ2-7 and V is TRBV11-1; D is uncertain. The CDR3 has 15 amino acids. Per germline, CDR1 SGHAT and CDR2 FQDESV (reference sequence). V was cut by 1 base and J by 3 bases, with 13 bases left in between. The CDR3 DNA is TGTGCCAGCAGCTTAGGAGTAGGACCCAACTACGAGCAGTACTTC. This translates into CASSLGVGPNYEQYF.

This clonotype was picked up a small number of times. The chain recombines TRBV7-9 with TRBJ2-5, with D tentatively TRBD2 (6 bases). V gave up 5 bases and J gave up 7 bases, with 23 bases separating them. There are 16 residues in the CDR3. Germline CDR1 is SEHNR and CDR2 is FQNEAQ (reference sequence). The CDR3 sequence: CASSPELEEGLWTQYF. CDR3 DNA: TGTGCCAGCAGCCCCGAATTGGAGGAGGGATTATGGACCCAGTACTTC.

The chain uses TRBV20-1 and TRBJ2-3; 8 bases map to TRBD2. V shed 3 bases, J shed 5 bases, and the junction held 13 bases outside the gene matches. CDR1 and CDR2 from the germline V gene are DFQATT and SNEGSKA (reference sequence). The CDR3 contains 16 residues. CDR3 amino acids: CSARPAGGNRGDTQYF. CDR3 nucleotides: TGCAGTGCTAGGCCCGCGGGGGGTAACCGCGGAGATACGCAGTATTTT.

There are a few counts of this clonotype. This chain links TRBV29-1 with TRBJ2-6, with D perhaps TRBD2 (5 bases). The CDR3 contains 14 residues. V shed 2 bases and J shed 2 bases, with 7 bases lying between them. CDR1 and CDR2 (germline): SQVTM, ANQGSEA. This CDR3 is CSVETGTGANVLTF. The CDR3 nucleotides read TGCAGCGTTGAAACGGGGACTGGGGCCAACGTCCTGACTTTC.

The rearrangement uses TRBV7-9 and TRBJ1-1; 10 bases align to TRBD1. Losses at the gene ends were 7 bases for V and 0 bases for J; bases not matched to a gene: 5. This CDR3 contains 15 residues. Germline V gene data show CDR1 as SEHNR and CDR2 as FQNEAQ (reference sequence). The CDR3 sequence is CASNRQGALNTEAFF. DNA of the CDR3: TGTGCCAGCAACCGACAGGGGGCCTTGAACACTGAAGCTTTCTTT.

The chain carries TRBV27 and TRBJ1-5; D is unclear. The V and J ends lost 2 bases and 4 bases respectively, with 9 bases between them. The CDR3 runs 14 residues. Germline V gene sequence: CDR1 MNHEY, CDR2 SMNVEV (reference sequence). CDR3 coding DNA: TGTGCCAGCAGTTTACGGGCTAGGAATCAGCCCCAGCATTTT. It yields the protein CASSLRARNQPQHF.

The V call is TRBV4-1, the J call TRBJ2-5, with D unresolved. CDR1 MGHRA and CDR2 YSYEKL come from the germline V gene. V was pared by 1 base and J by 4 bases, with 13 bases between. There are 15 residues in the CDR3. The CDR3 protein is CASSQGYRPRETQYF. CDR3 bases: TGCGCCAGCAGCCAAGGATATCGACCGAGAGAGACCCAGTACTTC.

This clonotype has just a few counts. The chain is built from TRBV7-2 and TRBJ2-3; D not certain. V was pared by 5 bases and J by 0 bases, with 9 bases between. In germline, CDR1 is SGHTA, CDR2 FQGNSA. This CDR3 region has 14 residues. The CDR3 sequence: CASSPRSSTDTQYF. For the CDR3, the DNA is TGTGCCAGCAGCCCCAGATCTAGCACAGATACGCAGTATTTT. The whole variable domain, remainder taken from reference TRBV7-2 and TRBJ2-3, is GAGVSQSPSNKVTEKGKDVELRCDPISGHTALYWYRQSLGQGLEFLIYFQGNSAPDKSGLPSDRFSAERTGGSVSTLTIQRTQQEDSAVYLCASSPRSSTDTQYFGPGTRLTVL.

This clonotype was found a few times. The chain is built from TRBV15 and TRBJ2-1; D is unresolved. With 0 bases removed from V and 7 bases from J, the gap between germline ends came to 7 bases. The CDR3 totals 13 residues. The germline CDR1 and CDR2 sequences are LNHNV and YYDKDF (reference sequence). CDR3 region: CATSRDYPNEQFF. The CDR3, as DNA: TGTGCCACCAGCAGAGATTACCCGAATGAGCAGTTCTTC.

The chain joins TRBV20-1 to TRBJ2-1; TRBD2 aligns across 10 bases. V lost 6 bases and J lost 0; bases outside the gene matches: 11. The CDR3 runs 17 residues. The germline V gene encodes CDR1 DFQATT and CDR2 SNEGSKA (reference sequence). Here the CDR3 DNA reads TGCAGTGCGTCTAGCGGGGGTCATTCATACTCCTACAATGAGCAGTTCTTC. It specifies CSASSGGHSYSYNEQFF.

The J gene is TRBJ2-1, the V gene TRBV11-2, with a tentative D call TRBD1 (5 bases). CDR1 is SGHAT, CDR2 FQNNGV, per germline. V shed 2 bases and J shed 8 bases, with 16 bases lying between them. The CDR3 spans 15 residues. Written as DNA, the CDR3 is TGTGCCAGCAGCTTAAGACCACAGGATGTAGATGAGCAGTTCTTC. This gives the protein CASSLRPQDVDEQFF.

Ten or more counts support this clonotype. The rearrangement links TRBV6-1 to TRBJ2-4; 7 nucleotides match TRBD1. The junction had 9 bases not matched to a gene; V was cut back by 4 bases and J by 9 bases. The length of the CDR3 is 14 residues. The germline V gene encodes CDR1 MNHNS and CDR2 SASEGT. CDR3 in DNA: TGTGCCAGCAGTGTACGACAGGGTGGCGGCATTCAGTACTTC. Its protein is CASSVRQGGGIQYF.

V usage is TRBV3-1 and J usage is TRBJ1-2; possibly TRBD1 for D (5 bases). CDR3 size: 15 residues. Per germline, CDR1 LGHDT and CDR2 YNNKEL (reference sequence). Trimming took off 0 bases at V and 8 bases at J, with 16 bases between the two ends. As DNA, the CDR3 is TGTGCCAGCAGCCAAGATCTTCAGGGAGTTGAGGGCTACACCTTC. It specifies CASSQDLQGVEGYTF. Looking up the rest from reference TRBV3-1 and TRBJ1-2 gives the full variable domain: DTAVSQTPKYLVTQMGNDKSIKCEQNLGHDTMYWYKQDSKKFLKIMFSYNNKELIINETVPNRFSPKSPDKAHLNLHINSLELGDSAVYFCASSQDLQGVEGYTFGSGTRLTVV.

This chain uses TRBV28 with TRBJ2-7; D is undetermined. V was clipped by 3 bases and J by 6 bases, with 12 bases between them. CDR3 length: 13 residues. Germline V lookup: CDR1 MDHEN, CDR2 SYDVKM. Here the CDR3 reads CASSLISPSEQYF. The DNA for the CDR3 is TGTGCCAGCAGTTTGATATCCCCCAGCGAGCAGTACTTC. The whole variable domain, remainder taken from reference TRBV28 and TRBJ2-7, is DVKVTQSSRYLVKRTGEKVFLECVQDMDHENMFWYRQDPGLGLRLIYFSYDVKMKEKGDIPEGYSVSREKKERFSLILESASTNQTSMYLCASSLISPSEQYFGPGTRLTVT.

CDR3 nucleotides: TGTGCCATCCGAGATAGACAGGGACAAGGGGACACTGAAGCTTTCTTT. Translated, it gives CAIRDRQGQGDTEAFF. V gene TRBV10-3 combines with J gene TRBJ1-1, with 7 bases aligning to TRBD1. Germline V gives CDR1 ENHRY, CDR2 SYGVKD. The CDR3 covers 16 residues. After removal of 8 bases from V and 3 bases from J, the junction contained 15 bases not matched to a gene.

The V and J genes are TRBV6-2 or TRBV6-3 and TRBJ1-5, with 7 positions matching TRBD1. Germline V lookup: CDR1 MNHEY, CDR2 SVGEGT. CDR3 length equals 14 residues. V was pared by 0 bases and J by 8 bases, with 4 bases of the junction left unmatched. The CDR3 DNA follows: TGTGCCAGCAGTTACTCGACAGGGCAGAAGCCCCAGCATTTT. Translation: CASSYSTGQKPQHF.

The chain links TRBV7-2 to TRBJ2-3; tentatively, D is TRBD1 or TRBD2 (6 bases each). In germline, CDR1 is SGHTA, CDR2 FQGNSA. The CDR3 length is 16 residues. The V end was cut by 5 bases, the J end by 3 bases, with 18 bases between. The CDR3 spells CASSPRGRTETDTQYF. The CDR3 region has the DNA TGTGCCAGCAGCCCCCGGGGGCGGACAGAGACAGATACGCAGTATTTT.